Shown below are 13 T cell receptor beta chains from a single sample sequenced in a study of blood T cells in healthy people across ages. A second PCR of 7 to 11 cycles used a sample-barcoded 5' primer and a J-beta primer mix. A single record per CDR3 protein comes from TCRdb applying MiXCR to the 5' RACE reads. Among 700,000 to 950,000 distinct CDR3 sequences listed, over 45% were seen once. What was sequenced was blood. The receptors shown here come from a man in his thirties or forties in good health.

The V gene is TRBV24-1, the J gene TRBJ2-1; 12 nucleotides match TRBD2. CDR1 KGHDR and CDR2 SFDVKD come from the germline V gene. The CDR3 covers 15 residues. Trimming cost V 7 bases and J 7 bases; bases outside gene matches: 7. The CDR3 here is CATRETSGRKNEQFF. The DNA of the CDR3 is TGTGCCACCAGGGAAACTAGCGGGAGGAAAAATGAGCAGTTCTTC.

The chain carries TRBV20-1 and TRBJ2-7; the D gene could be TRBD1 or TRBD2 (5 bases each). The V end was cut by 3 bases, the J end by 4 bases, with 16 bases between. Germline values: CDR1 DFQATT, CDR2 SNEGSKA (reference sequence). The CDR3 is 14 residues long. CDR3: CSASLPGRGYEQYF. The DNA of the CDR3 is TGCAGTGCTAGCCTCCCGGGACGCGGGTACGAGCAGTACTTC.

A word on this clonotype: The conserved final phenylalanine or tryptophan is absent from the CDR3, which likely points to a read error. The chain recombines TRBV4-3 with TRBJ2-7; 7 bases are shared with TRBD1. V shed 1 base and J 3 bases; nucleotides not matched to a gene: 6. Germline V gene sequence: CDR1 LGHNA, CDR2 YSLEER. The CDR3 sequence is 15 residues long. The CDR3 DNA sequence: TGCGCCAGCAGCCAAGGACAGGGAGTCTTCTACGAGCAGTACTAC. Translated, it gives CASSQGQGVFYEQYY.

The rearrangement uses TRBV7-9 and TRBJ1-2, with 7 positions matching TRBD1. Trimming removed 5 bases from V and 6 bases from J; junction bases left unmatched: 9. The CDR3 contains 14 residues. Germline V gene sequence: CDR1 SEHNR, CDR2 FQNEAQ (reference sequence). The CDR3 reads CASSDPQGMHGYTF. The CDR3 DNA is TGTGCCAGCAGCGATCCACAGGGGATGCATGGCTACACCTTC.

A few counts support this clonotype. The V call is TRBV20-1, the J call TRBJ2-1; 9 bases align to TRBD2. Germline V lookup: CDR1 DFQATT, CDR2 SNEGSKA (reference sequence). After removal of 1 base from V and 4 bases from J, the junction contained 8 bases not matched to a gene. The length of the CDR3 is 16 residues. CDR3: CSARGVAGAVYNEQFF. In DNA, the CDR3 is TGCAGTGCTAGAGGTGTAGCGGGAGCGGTTTACAATGAGCAGTTCTTC.

The CDR3 region is CSAPLDQETQYF. The CDR3, as DNA: TGCAGTGCCCCACTAGACCAAGAGACCCAGTACTTC. This sequence joins TRBV20-1 and TRBJ2-5; D is perhaps TRBD2 (5 bases). V dropped 6 bases and J dropped 0 bases, with 8 bases sitting between them. CDR3 length equals 12 residues. Germline V gene lookup returns CDR1 DFQATT and CDR2 SNEGSKA (reference sequence).

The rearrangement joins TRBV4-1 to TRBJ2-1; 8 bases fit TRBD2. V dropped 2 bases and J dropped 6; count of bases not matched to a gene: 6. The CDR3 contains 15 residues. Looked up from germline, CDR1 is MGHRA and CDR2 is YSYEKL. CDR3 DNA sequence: TGCGCCAGCAGCCAAAAGCGGGGGTCAGCCAATGAGCAGTTCTTC. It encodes CASSQKRGSANEQFF.

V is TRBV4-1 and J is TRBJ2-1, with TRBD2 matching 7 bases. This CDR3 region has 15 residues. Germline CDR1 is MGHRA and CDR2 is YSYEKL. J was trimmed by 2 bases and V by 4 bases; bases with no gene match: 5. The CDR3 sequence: CASSLTSVPYNEQFF. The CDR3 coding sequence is TGCGCCAGCAGCCTAACTAGCGTCCCCTACAATGAGCAGTTCTTC.

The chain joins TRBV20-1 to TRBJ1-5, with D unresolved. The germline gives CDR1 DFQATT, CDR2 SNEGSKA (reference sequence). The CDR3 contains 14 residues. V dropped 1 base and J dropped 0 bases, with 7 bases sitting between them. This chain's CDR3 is CSARGIYSNQPQHF. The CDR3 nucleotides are TGCAGTGCTAGAGGGATCTATAGCAATCAGCCCCAGCATTTT.

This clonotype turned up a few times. The CDR3 here is CSASRPEDEQYF. CDR3 DNA: TGCAGTGCTAGTCGTCCGGAGGACGAGCAGTACTTC. J is TRBJ2-7 and V is TRBV20-1, with a weak D call TRBD2 (5 bases). Trimming removed 3 bases at V and 5 bases at J, with 11 bases between. The CDR3 covers 12 residues. Germline V CDR1 and CDR2: DFQATT, SNEGSKA (reference sequence).

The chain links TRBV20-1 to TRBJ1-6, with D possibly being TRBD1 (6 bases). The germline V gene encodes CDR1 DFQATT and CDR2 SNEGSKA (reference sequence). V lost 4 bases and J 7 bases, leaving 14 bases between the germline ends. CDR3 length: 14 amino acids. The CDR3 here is CSAKKGGENSPLHF. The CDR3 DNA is TGCAGTGCTAAAAAAGGGGGGGAGAATTCACCCCTCCACTTT.

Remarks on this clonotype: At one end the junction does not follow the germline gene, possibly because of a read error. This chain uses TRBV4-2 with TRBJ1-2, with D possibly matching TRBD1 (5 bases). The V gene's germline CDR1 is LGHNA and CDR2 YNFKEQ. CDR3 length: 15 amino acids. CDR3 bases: TGTACCAGCAGCCAGGGACGGGGCTCTAACTATGGCTACACCTTC. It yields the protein CTSSQGRGSNYGYTF.

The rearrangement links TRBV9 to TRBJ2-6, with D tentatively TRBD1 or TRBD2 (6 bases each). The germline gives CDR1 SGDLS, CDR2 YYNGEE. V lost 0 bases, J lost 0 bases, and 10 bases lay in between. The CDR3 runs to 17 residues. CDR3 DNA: TGTGCCAGCAGCGTAGCAGGAGGGGGCTCTGGGGCCAACGTCCTGACTTTC. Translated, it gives CASSVAGGGSGANVLTF.